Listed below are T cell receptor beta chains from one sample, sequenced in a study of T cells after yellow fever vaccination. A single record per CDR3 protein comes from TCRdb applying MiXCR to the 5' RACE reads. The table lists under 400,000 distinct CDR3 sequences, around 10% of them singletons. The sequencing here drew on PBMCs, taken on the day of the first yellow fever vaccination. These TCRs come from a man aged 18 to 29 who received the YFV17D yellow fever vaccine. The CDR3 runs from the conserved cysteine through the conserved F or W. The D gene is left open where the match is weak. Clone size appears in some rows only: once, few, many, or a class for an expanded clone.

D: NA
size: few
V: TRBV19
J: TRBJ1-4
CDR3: CASSGAGYEKLFF
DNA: TGTGCCAGTAGTGGTGCGGGGTATGAAAAACTGTTTTTT

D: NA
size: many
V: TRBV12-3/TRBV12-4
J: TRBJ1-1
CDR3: CASSRPPGATEAFF
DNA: TGTGCCAGCAGTCGCCCCCCGGGGGCCACTGAAGCTTTCTTT

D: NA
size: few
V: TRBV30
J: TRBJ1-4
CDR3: CACDNGGLSEKLFF
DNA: TGTGCCTGCGATAACGGGGGGCTGAGTGAAAAACTGTTTTTT

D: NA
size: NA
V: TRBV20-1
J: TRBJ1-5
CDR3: CSASPIHQPQHF
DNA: TGCAGTGCTAGTCCGATTCACCAGCCCCAGCATTTT

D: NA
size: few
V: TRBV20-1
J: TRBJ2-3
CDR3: CSARGLTSTDTQYF
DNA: TGCAGTGCTAGAGGGCTGACTAGCACAGATACGCAGTATTTT

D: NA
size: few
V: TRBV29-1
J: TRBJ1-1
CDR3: CSVYREGTEAFF
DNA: TGCAGCGTATACAGGGAGGGCACTGAAGCTTTCTTT

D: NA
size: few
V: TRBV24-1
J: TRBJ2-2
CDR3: CATTAANTGELFF
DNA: TGTGCCACCACGGCGGCGAACACCGGGGAGCTGTTTTTT

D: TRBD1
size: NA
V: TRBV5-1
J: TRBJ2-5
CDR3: CASSDLTGETQYF
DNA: TGCGCCAGCTCAGATCTGACAGGGGAGACCCAGTACTTC

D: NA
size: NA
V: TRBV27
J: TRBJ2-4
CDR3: CASSSYVLAKNIQYF
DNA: TGTGCCAGCAGTTCCTACGTATTAGCCAAAAACATTCAGTACTTC

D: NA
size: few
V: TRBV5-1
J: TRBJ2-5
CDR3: CASSPVRKEAQYF
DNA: TGCGCCAGCAGCCCCGTCAGAAAGGAGGCCCAGTACTTC

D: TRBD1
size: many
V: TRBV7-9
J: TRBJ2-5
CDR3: CASSSTGGAETQYF
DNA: TGTGCCAGCAGCTCGACAGGGGGCGCAGAGACCCAGTACTTC

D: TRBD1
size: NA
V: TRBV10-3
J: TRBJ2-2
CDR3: CAISPAADRATGELFF
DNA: TGTGCCATCAGTCCCGCAGCGGACAGGGCCACCGGGGAGCTGTTTTTT

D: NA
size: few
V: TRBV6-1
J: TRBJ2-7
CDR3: CASSFDTALGYEQYF
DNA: TGTGCCAGCAGCTTTGACACAGCCTTAGGGTACGAGCAGTACTTC

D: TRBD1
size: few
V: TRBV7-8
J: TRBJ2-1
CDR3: CASSPDRGAHEQFF
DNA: TGTGCCAGCAGCCCCGACAGGGGAGCGCATGAGCAGTTCTTC

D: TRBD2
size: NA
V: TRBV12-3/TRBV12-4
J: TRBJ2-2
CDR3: CASTHGLEGTGELFF
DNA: TGTGCCAGCACCCACGGACTAGAAGGCACCGGGGAGCTGTTTTTT

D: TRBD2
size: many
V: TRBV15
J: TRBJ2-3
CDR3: CATSSGGPGDTQYF
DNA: TGTGCCACCAGTAGCGGGGGTCCGGGAGATACGCAGTATTTT

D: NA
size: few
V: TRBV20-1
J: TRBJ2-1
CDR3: CSARGAVAGFYNEQFF
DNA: TGCAGTGCTAGAGGCGCGGTCGCGGGGTTCTACAATGAGCAGTTCTTC

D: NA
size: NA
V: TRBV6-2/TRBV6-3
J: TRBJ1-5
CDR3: CASSLLRTGNQPQHF
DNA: TGTGCCAGCAGTCTCCTAAGGACTGGCAATCAGCCCCAGCATTTT

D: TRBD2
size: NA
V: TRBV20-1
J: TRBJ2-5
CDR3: CSAAGGAETQYF
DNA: TGCAGTGCTGCGGGGGGTGCAGAGACCCAGTACTTC

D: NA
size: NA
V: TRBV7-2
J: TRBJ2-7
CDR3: CASSPGPPYEQYF
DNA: TGTGCCAGCAGCCCCGGGCCTCCCTACGAGCAGTACTTC

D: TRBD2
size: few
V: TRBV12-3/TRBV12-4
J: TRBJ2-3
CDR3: CASSLGLAGGRSKDTQYF
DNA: TGTGCCAGCAGTCTGGGACTAGCGGGGGGAAGATCGAAAGATACGCAGTATTTT

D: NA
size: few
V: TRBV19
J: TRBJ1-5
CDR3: CASSMGGNSNQPQHF
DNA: TGTGCCAGTAGTATGGGGGGGAATAGCAATCAGCCCCAGCATTTT

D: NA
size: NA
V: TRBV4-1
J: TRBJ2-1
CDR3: CASSQVRGVEQFF
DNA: TGCGCCAGCAGCCAGGTACGTGGAGTTGAGCAGTTCTTC

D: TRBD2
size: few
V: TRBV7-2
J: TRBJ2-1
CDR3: CASSLPLAGGLNEQFF
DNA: TGTGCCAGCAGCCTACCGCTAGCGGGGGGCTTGAATGAGCAGTTCTTC

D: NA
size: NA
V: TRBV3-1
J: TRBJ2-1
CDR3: CASSQDRLYNEQFF
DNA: TGTGCCAGCAGCCAAGATCGACTGTACAATGAGCAGTTCTTC

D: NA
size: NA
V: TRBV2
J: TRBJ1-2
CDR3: CASTKGREENGYTF
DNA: TGTGCCAGCACAAAGGGCAGGGAGGAGAATGGCTACACCTTC

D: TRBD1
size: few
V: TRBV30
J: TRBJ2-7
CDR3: CACHPQGSSYEQYF
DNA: TGTGCCTGTCATCCACAGGGGAGCTCCTACGAGCAGTACTTC